Listed here are 12 T cell receptor beta chains from one sample, sequenced in a study of T cells in narcolepsy. Profiling relied on immunoSEQ multiplex PCR, and the TCRdb table lists in-frame clones only, not all of them. Of about 35,000 clones detected, 81% appear once; the ten largest clones hold 2.3%. Source material: memory (CD45RA-) CD4+ T cells from blood. The receptors were gathered from a human donor in good health.

This clone appeared a few times. This chain uses TRBV5-1 with TRBJ2-1; 8 bases fit TRBD2. Germline V gene lookup returns CDR1 SGHRS and CDR2 YFSETQ. V lost 2 bases and J lost 7; bases outside the gene matches: 11. This CDR3 contains 16 residues. The CDR3 nucleotides are TGCGCCAGCAGCTTCTCGGGAGGGCCCTTAAGAAATGAGCAGTTCTTC. Its translation: CASSFSGGPLRNEQFF.

V is TRBV7-8 and J is TRBJ2-2, with D perhaps TRBD1 (6 bases). V dropped 2 bases and J dropped 4 bases, with 17 bases sitting between them. The CDR3 consists of 17 residues. CDR1 is SGHVS and CDR2 is FQNEAQ in the germline V gene. The CDR3 protein is CASSLRIRTDSTGELFF. In nucleotides, the CDR3 is TGTGCCAGCAGCTTAAGGATCCGGACAGATAGCACCGGGGAGCTGTTTTTT.

A few counts support this clone. Other nucleotide sequences in the sample specify the same CDR3. In nucleotides, the CDR3 is TGTGCCAGCAGCTTAGGGAGGGGGGACTATGGCTACACCTTC. This sequence encodes CASSLGRGDYGYTF. The gene calls are TRBV7-9 and TRBJ1-2; weak D call: TRBD1 (6 bases). The CDR3 is 14 amino acids. Germline V lookup: CDR1 SEHNR, CDR2 FQNEAQ (reference sequence). V lost 1 base to trimming and J lost 3 bases, with 9 bases between them.

This chain uses TRBV11-2 with TRBJ2-3, with a possible D match to TRBD1 (7 bases). V was cut by 1 base and J by 0 bases, with 11 bases left in between. Germline V CDR1 and CDR2: SGHAT, FQNNGV. This CDR3 contains 16 residues. This CDR3 is CASSLAGGLSTDTQYF. As DNA, the CDR3 is TGTGCCAGCAGCTTAGCAGGGGGACTTAGCACAGATACGCAGTATTTT.

The V gene is TRBV9, the J gene TRBJ1-3; D not resolved. The CDR3 is 11 residues long. Germline CDR1 is SGDLS and CDR2 is YYNGEE. Trimming shortened V by 2 bases and J by 4 bases, and 1 base separated the two germline ends. The CDR3 region has the DNA TGTGCCAGCAGCGTCGGAAACACCATATATTTT. This codes for CASSVGNTIYF.

This clone was seen a few times. The gene calls are TRBV2 and TRBJ1-2; D is perhaps TRBD1 (6 bases). The germline V and J ends were trimmed by 8 bases and 4 bases, with 20 bases remaining between them. This CDR3 has 15 amino acids. Germline V gene lookup returns CDR1 SNHLY and CDR2 FYNNEI. CDR3 nucleotide sequence: TGTGCCAGCGGCCGCGACAGGCCCCAACTCTATGGCTACACCTTC. It translates to CASGRDRPQLYGYTF.

The V and J genes are TRBV7-2 and TRBJ2-7; 12 nucleotides align to TRBD2. This CDR3 is built from 18 residues. Trimming cost V 5 bases and J 1 base; bases outside gene matches: 12. Germline V gene lookup returns CDR1 SGHTA and CDR2 FQGNSA. The CDR3: CASSPRLAGESGSYEQYF. Here the CDR3 DNA reads TGTGCCAGCAGCCCTCGACTAGCGGGAGAGTCCGGGTCCTACGAGCAGTACTTC. Full variable domain (outside the CDR3, taken from reference TRBV7-2 and TRBJ2-7): GAGVSQSPSNKVTEKGKDVELRCDPISGHTALYWYRQSLGQGLEFLIYFQGNSAPDKSGLPSDRFSAERTGGSVSTLTIQRTQQEDSAVYLCASSPRLAGESGSYEQYFGPGTRLTVT.

This sequence joins TRBV5-1 and TRBJ1-2; D is ambiguous. There are 11 residues in the CDR3. Trimming pared 4 bases from V and 8 bases from J, leaving 9 bases between. Germline assignment: CDR1 SGHRS and CDR2 YFSETQ. CDR3 sequence (DNA): TGCGCCAGCAGCGGGGATGCAGGCTACACCTTC. Translated, it gives CASSGDAGYTF.

Details on this clone: In the same sample, other DNA sequences code for this CDR3. The rearrangement links TRBV4-1 to TRBJ1-2; 8 nucleotides line up with TRBD1. The CDR3 is made up of 16 amino acids. The germline CDR1 and CDR2 sequences are MGHRA and YSYEKL. Unmatched junction bases numbered 7, after V lost 1 base and J lost 3 bases. This chain's CDR3 is CASSQAGGQGDYGYTF. CDR3 nucleotide sequence: TGCGCCAGCAGCCAAGCGGGAGGACAGGGAGACTATGGCTACACCTTC.

About this clone itself: Compared with germline, one end of the junction differs, possibly owing to a read error. The chain joins TRBV7-7 to TRBJ2-1; maybe TRBD2 (6 bases). Germline values: CDR1 SSHAT, CDR2 FNYEAQ (reference sequence). CDR3 length: 16 residues. The CDR3 loop is CASSLTGPGGPNEQFF. The CDR3 DNA is TGTGCTAGCAGCTTAACCGGGCCAGGAGGGCCCAATGAGCAGTTCTTC.

This chain joins TRBV6-5 and TRBJ2-1; TRBD2 aligns across 9 bases. The CDR3 has 15 amino acids. Germline lookup yields CDR1 MNHEY and CDR2 SVGAGI. J lost 6 bases, V lost 10 bases, and 13 bases had no gene match. The CDR3 here is CATSRAGGIPNEQFF. In DNA form, the CDR3 reads TGTGCCACCTCAAGGGCGGGAGGGATTCCCAATGAGCAGTTCTTC.

The chain couples TRBV7-2 to TRBJ2-2; D may be TRBD2 (5 bases). With 1 base removed from V and 6 bases from J, the gap between germline ends came to 15 bases. The CDR3 extends over 16 amino acids. Germline assignment: CDR1 SGHTA and CDR2 FQGNSA. CDR3 residues: CASSLGSSHWAGELFF. The CDR3 bases are TGTGCCAGCAGCTTAGGTTCTAGCCACTGGGCCGGGGAGCTGTTTTTT. The full variable domain, with the rest looked up from reference TRBV7-2 and TRBJ2-2, is GAGVSQSPSNKVTEKGKDVELRCDPISGHTALYWYRQSLGQGLEFLIYFQGNSAPDKSGLPSDRFSAERTGGSVSTLTIQRTQQEDSAVYLCASSLGSSHWAGELFFGEGSRLTVL.